Shown below are 32 T cell receptor beta chains from a single sample sequenced in a study of blood T cell repertoires in COVID-19. Data came from immunoSEQ multiplex PCR; TCRdb stores just in-frame clones and leaves some out. The sample has about 140,000 clones, more than 70% seen once. Sequenced input: peripheral blood. The receptors stem from a human donor in a cohort sampled during active COVID-19.

DNA for the CDR3: TGTGCCAGCACCGTAGGGGCAGGGGGCCGTGAGCAGTTCTTC. This translates into CASTVGAGGREQFF. V is TRBV7-2 and J is TRBJ2-1, with 8 nucleotides matching TRBD1. CDR1 and CDR2 from the germline V gene are SGHTA and FQGNSA. V shed 7 bases, J shed 9 bases, and the junction held 11 bases outside the gene matches. The CDR3 runs to 14 residues.

This sequence joins TRBV12-5 and TRBJ2-5; no definite D call. Germline loops: CDR1 LGHNT, CDR2 FRNRAP. V was clipped by 3 bases and J by 2 bases, with 19 bases between them. The CDR3 extends over 17 amino acids. The CDR3 DNA is TGTGCTAGTGGTTTACCCAGGAAGCCCGCGATTCAAGAGACCCAGTACTTC. Residues: CASGLPRKPAIQETQYF.

This chain joins TRBV25-1 and TRBJ1-1; D is perhaps TRBD1 (5 bases). The CDR3 is 13 amino acids. Germline lookup yields CDR1 MGHDK and CDR2 SYGVNS. Trimming left V 6 bases short and J 5 bases short, with 13 bases between. Here the CDR3 reads CASSVGVWTEAFF. The CDR3 nucleotides are TGTGCCAGCAGCGTAGGGGTTTGGACTGAAGCTTTCTTT.

The V call is TRBV5-1, the J call TRBJ1-4, with 7 bases lining up with TRBD1. The CDR3 spans 16 residues. In germline, CDR1 is SGHRS, CDR2 YFSETQ. Germline trimming cut 4 bases from V and 3 bases from J; bases unmatched to any gene: 9. CDR3 loop: CASSNGQAFPNEKLFF. CDR3 nucleotide sequence: TGCGCCAGCAGCAACGGACAGGCCTTCCCTAATGAAAAACTGTTTTTT.

V gene TRBV7-9 combines with J gene TRBJ2-5, with D maybe TRBD1 (5 bases). CDR1 is SEHNR, CDR2 FQNEAQ, per germline (reference sequence). This CDR3 has 16 residues. V was pared by 5 bases and J by 0 bases, with 16 bases between. CDR3 coding DNA: TGTGCCAGCAGCGAAGTAGAAGACAGATACCAAGAGACCCAGTACTTC. Protein sequence: CASSEVEDRYQETQYF.

The rearrangement links TRBV2 to TRBJ1-2; 9 nucleotides align to TRBD1. Germline V gene data show CDR1 as SNHLY and CDR2 as FYNNEI. The CDR3 is made up of 13 amino acids. Trimming took 6 bases from V and 8 from J; bases not matched to a gene: 7. The CDR3 spells CASSLQGARGYTF. CDR3 DNA: TGTGCCAGCAGCCTACAGGGGGCAAGGGGCTACACCTTC.

The chain joins TRBV5-1 to TRBJ2-1; 7 bases agree with TRBD2. The CDR3 runs to 15 residues. The V segment lost 1 base and the J segment 4 bases; nucleotides outside the gene matches: 5. From germline, CDR1 is SGHRS and CDR2 YFSETQ. CDR3 DNA: TGCGCCAGCAGCTTGCTTCTAGCGGTATACAATGAGCAGTTCTTC. Protein product: CASSLLLAVYNEQFF.

J is TRBJ2-3 and V is TRBV19; 7 nucleotides match TRBD1. Germline V gene sequence: CDR1 LNHDA, CDR2 SQIVND (reference sequence). The junction had 4 bases not matched to a gene; V was cut back by 5 bases and J by 8 bases. The CDR3 length is 12 residues. The CDR3: CASSHDRATQYF. Written as DNA, the CDR3 is TGTGCCAGTAGTCACGACAGGGCTACGCAGTATTTT. Looking up the rest from reference TRBV19 and TRBJ2-3 gives the full variable domain: DGGITQSPKYLFRKEGQNVTLSCEQNLNHDAMYWYRQDPGQGLRLIYYSQIVNDFQKGDIAEGYSVSREKKESFPLTVTSAQKNPTAFYLCASSHDRATQYFGPGTRLTVL.

This chain uses TRBV18 with TRBJ2-3; 8 bases are shared with TRBD2. There are 14 residues in the CDR3. The germline CDR1 and CDR2 sequences are KGHSH and LQKENI. The V segment lost 4 bases and the J segment 4 bases; nucleotides outside the gene matches: 4. DNA for the CDR3: TGTGCCAGCTCACTCGGACTAGCCCCAGATACGCAGTATTTT. Encoded protein: CASSLGLAPDTQYF.

The chain uses TRBV6-2 or TRBV6-3 and TRBJ1-2; perhaps TRBD1 as D (5 bases). This CDR3 is built from 14 residues. Looked up from germline, CDR1 is MNHEY and CDR2 is SVGEGT. The V and J ends lost 2 bases and 1 base respectively, with 8 bases between them. The CDR3 is CASSYRGRNYGYTF. The CDR3 nucleotides read TGTGCCAGCAGTTACAGGGGCCGTAACTATGGCTACACCTTC.

CDR3 nucleotides: TGTGCCAGCAGCTTAACTAGGGGGGAGACCCAGTACTTC. Residues: CASSLTRGETQYF. The chain uses TRBV7-3 and TRBJ2-5; D is perhaps TRBD1 (6 bases). This CDR3 region has 13 residues. Trimming shortened V by 0 bases and J by 5 bases, and 7 bases separated the two germline ends. CDR1 SGHTA and CDR2 FQGTGA come from the germline V gene.

The chain has TRBV18 and TRBJ2-3, with a tentative D call TRBD1 (6 bases). The CDR3 spans 15 residues. The V end lost 3 bases, the J end lost 2 bases, and 12 bases lay between the germline ends. Germline CDR1 is KGHSH and CDR2 is LQKENI. This CDR3 reads CASSPGALDTDTQYF. The CDR3 bases are TGTGCCAGCTCACCGGGGGCTCTCGACACAGATACGCAGTATTTT. The full variable domain, in which reference TRBV18 and TRBJ2-3 provide the parts outside the CDR3, is NAGVMQNPRHLVRRRGQEARLRCSPMKGHSHVYWYRQLPEEGLKFMVYLQKENIIDESGMPKERFSAEFPKEGPSILRIQQVVRGDSAAYFCASSPGALDTDTQYFGPGTRLTVL.

The chain links TRBV5-6 to TRBJ1-5; TRBD1 matches 8 bases. This CDR3 has 14 amino acids. Losses at the gene ends were 4 bases for V and 2 bases for J; bases not matched to a gene: 2. Germline V gives CDR1 SGHDT, CDR2 YYEEEE. The DNA for the CDR3 is TGTGCCAGCAGCCAGACAGGGGGCAATCAGCCCCAGCATTTT. Its protein is CASSQTGGNQPQHF.

The chain joins TRBV7-2 to TRBJ2-1; 8 bases fit TRBD2. The CDR3 has 17 amino acids. V dropped 1 base and J dropped 5; count of bases not matched to a gene: 10. Looked up from germline, CDR1 is SGHTA and CDR2 is FQGNSA. The CDR3 region has the DNA TGTGCCAGCAGCTTAGGATTTTCCGGGGGGGTGCACAATGAGCAGTTCTTC. It is translated as CASSLGFSGGVHNEQFF.

The V call is TRBV4-3, the J call TRBJ1-1, with 7 bases identical to TRBD1. CDR1 and CDR2 from the germline V gene are LGHNA and YSLEER. CDR3 length: 14 amino acids. The trim removed 4 bases at V and 1 base at J, leaving 3 bases unmatched. In DNA, the CDR3 is TGCGCCAGCAGCCGAAACAGGGGGAACACTGAAGCTTTCTTT. Translating gives CASSRNRGNTEAFF.

The chain joins TRBV19 to TRBJ2-7, with 10 bases fitting TRBD2. V lost 1 base, J lost 4 bases, and 1 base stayed unmatched. The CDR3 extends over 14 amino acids. Germline V gene sequence: CDR1 LNHDA, CDR2 SQIVND (reference sequence). CDR3 residues: CASSIGTSGYEQYF. CDR3 DNA sequence: TGTGCCAGTAGTATAGGGACTAGCGGATACGAGCAGTACTTC.

The chain carries TRBV24-1 and TRBJ2-2, with D maybe TRBD1 (6 bases). V lost 2 bases to trimming and J lost 4 bases, with 13 bases between them. Germline assignment: CDR1 KGHDR and CDR2 SFDVKD. There are 16 residues in the CDR3. The CDR3 loop reads CATSDSPGVGTGELFF. The CDR3, as DNA: TGTGCCACCAGTGATTCTCCAGGGGTGGGCACCGGGGAGCTGTTTTTT.

The V and J genes are TRBV7-9 and TRBJ2-1, with no clear D. Germline CDR1 and CDR2: SEHNR and FQNEAQ (reference sequence). The V end was cut by 6 bases, the J end by 0 bases, with 12 bases between. The CDR3 length is 15 residues. CDR3 DNA: TGTGCCAGCAGTCCAGACCTAGGCTCCTACAATGAGCAGTTCTTC. As protein: CASSPDLGSYNEQFF.

This chain joins TRBV7-9 and TRBJ2-7; tentative D call: TRBD1 (5 bases). The CDR3 has 14 residues. Germline CDR1 and CDR2: SEHNR and FQNEAQ (reference sequence). Between the trimmed V and J ends, which lost 4 bases and 2 bases, there was a span of 12 bases. The DNA of the CDR3 is TGTGCCAGCAGCTCCCGACAGACTCCCTACGAGCAGTACTTC. Amino acids: CASSSRQTPYEQYF.

This sequence joins TRBV27 and TRBJ1-6; 7 bases are a match to TRBD1. J gave up 7 bases and V 4 bases, and 10 bases lay outside the gene matches. The CDR3 covers 16 residues. Germline CDR1 reads MNHEY; CDR2 reads SMNVEV (reference sequence). CDR3 sequence reads: CASSSTPGGRNSPLHF. CDR3 sequence (DNA): TGTGCCAGCAGTTCAACCCCAGGGGGGAGAAATTCACCCCTCCACTTT.

The rearrangement joins TRBV5-6 to TRBJ2-5; D is uncertain. Trimming took 4 bases from V and 0 from J, leaving 13 bases between them. This CDR3 is 15 amino acids long. Germline lookup yields CDR1 SGHDT and CDR2 YYEEEE. CDR3: CASSTIDSYQETQYF. The CDR3 coding sequence is TGTGCCAGCAGCACAATCGACTCCTACCAAGAGACCCAGTACTTC.

The V gene is TRBV9, the J gene TRBJ1-2, with 7 bases lining up with TRBD1. V was clipped by 4 bases and J by 3 bases; unmatched bases: 6. CDR1 and CDR2 (germline): SGDLS, YYNGEE. The CDR3 length is 14 residues. CDR3 region: CASSPQGDYYGYTF. DNA for the CDR3: TGTGCCAGCAGCCCTCAGGGGGACTACTATGGCTACACCTTC.

This clone has only a few counts. V and J are TRBV7-2 and TRBJ2-5; D might be TRBD2 (6 bases). V lost 6 bases and J lost 4, with 12 bases in between. The germline V gene encodes CDR1 SGHTA and CDR2 FQGNSA. This CDR3 has 13 residues. CDR3 nucleotide sequence: TGTGCCAGCAGGTCCACTAGCTCAGAGACCCAGTACTTC. Translating gives CASRSTSSETQYF.

This chain links TRBV6-5 with TRBJ1-1; D not resolved. This CDR3 is built from 15 residues. The germline V gene encodes CDR1 MNHEY and CDR2 SVGAGI. The V and J ends lost 6 bases and 0 bases respectively, with 14 bases between them. This CDR3 reads CASSAPSGMNTEAFF. CDR3 sequence (DNA): TGTGCCAGCAGCGCCCCCTCCGGGATGAACACTGAAGCTTTCTTT.

The DNA of the CDR3 is TGTGCCAGCAGCTTAGGGTTGCGGGGGCAGATGAACACTGAAGCTTTCTTT. It specifies CASSLGLRGQMNTEAFF. This rearrangement joins TRBV7-9 to TRBJ1-1; maybe TRBD1 (6 bases). Trimming shortened V by 1 base and J by 0 bases, and 15 bases separated the two germline ends. The CDR3 loop spans 17 amino acids. CDR1 is SEHNR and CDR2 is FQNEAQ in the germline V gene (reference sequence).

The chain recombines TRBV6-5 with TRBJ1-5; tentatively, D is TRBD1 (5 bases). CDR3 length: 15 residues. V gave up 5 bases and J gave up 0 bases, with 11 bases separating them. Germline CDR1 is MNHEY and CDR2 is SVGAGI. DNA for the CDR3: TGTGCCAGCAGTAAGGGGCAGTATAGCAATCAGCCCCAGCATTTT. This codes for CASSKGQYSNQPQHF.

V usage is TRBV7-3 and J usage is TRBJ2-3, with 9 bases lining up with TRBD2. CDR1 and CDR2 (germline): SGHTA, FQGTGA. The V gene end was trimmed by 2 bases and the J gene end by 2 bases; junction bases not matched to a gene: 5. The CDR3 has 16 amino acids. DNA of the CDR3: TGTGCCAGCAGCTTAGGATCTAGCGGGGCCACAGATACGCAGTATTTT. Its protein is CASSLGSSGATDTQYF.

This chain uses TRBV5-1 with TRBJ2-5, with a possible D match to TRBD1 (5 bases). Germline V gene sequence: CDR1 SGHRS, CDR2 YFSETQ. V lost 6 bases and J 1 base, leaving 10 bases between the germline ends. The CDR3 contains 13 residues. The CDR3 DNA is TGCGCCAGCAATGAAGGGGTCCAAGAGACCCAGTACTTC. It specifies CASNEGVQETQYF.

The chain carries TRBV11-2 and TRBJ2-7; 11 bases fit TRBD2. The CDR3 length is 17 residues. With V trimmed by 0 bases and J by 4 bases, 8 bases remained unmatched. Germline V lookup: CDR1 SGHAT, CDR2 FQNNGV. This chain's CDR3 is CASSLDRGGLAVYEQYF. The CDR3 DNA reads as TGTGCCAGCAGCTTAGACCGGGGGGGACTAGCGGTTTACGAGCAGTACTTC.

The chain has TRBV7-8 and TRBJ2-3; TRBD2 agrees at 11 bases. CDR3 size: 16 residues. The V gene's germline CDR1 is SGHVS and CDR2 FQNEAQ. Unmatched junction bases numbered 4, after V lost 3 bases and J lost 2 bases. CDR3 DNA sequence: TGTGCCAGCAGCTTCCTAGCGGGGGGCATCACAGATACGCAGTATTTT. The encoded protein is CASSFLAGGITDTQYF. The complete variable domain, with remaining parts taken from reference TRBV7-8 and TRBJ2-3, reads GAGVSQSPRYKVAKRGQDVALRCDPISGHVSLFWYQQALGQGPEFLTYFQNEAQLDKSGLPSDRFFAERPEGSVSTLKIQRTQQEDSAVYLCASSFLAGGITDTQYFGPGTRLTVL.

The rearrangement links TRBV3-1 (or the pseudogene TRBV3-2) to TRBJ1-1; D call uncertain. Trimming shortened V by 1 base and J by 8 bases, and 5 bases separated the two germline ends. Germline values: CDR1 LGHDT, CDR2 YNNKEL (reference sequence). The CDR3 sequence is 11 residues long. In nucleotides, the CDR3 is TGTGCCAGCAGCCAAGGTATCGAAGCTTTCTTT. Amino acid sequence: CASSQGIEAFF.

J is TRBJ2-7 and V is TRBV19, with 7 nucleotides matching TRBD1. The CDR3 runs 16 residues. CDR1 and CDR2 from the germline V gene are LNHDA and SQIVND (reference sequence). The junction had 18 bases not matched to a gene; V was cut back by 4 bases and J by 9 bases. As DNA, the CDR3 is TGTGCCAGTAGTAAAACGATTTCCGGGGACAGATCTAGGCAGTACTTC. Protein: CASSKTISGDRSRQYF.